The 25 T cell receptor beta chains below come from one sample, sequenced in a study of CD8 T cells in Susac syndrome. An input of about 0.45 to 1 ug of RNA was subjected to reverse transcription using random hexamers. In TCRdb, the immunoSEQ multiplex PCR reads were re-called with MiXCR into one record per CDR3 protein. The data contain roughly 80,000 distinct CDR3 sequences, 90% to 95% of them singletons. Material for sequencing was CD8+ T cells from PBMCs. These receptor sequences come from a human donor in good health.

This clonotype was picked up one time. The CDR3 DNA reads TGTGCCAGCAGCTTGGAATGGACAGTTCATGGCTACACCTTC. Translation gives CASSLEWTVHGYTF. The chain joins TRBV5-4 to TRBJ1-2; D possibly corresponds to TRBD1 (6 bases). CDR3 length: 14 residues. Trimming took 0 bases from V and 6 from J, leaving 12 bases between them. Looked up from germline, CDR1 is SGHNT and CDR2 is YYREEE (reference sequence).

V gene TRBV7-9 combines with J gene TRBJ2-2, with TRBD1 matching 8 bases. V was pared by 8 bases and J by 5 bases, with 13 bases of the junction left unmatched. CDR1 and CDR2 from the germline V gene are SEHNR and FQNEAQ (reference sequence). There are 16 residues in the CDR3. The CDR3: CASPTGQGRSTGELFF. The CDR3 DNA sequence: TGTGCCAGCCCCACTGGACAGGGACGGAGTACCGGGGAGCTGTTTTTT.

J is TRBJ2-7 and V is TRBV7-9; D is unclear. The germline V gene has CDR1 SEHNR and CDR2 FQNEAQ (reference sequence). The V end was cut by 4 bases, the J end by 5 bases, with 21 bases between. The CDR3 sequence is 16 residues long. As DNA, the CDR3 is TGTGCCAGCAGCTGGGGTTACAGCGCCACTTCCCACGAGCAGTACTTC. Its protein product is CASSWGYSATSHEQYF.

The chain is built from TRBV12-3 or TRBV12-4 and TRBJ2-7, with unresolved D. The CDR3 spans 12 residues. Trimming cost V 8 bases and J 5 bases, with 13 bases left between them. The CDR3, as DNA: TGTGCCAGCCAAGGGCAGACCAACGAGCAGTACTTC. This encodes CASQGQTNEQYF.

The gene calls are TRBV4-1 and TRBJ1-5; D ambiguous. V gave up 1 base and J gave up 1 base, with 8 bases separating them. The CDR3 totals 15 residues. Germline V CDR1 and CDR2: MGHRA, YSYEKL. In DNA form, the CDR3 reads TGCGCCAGCAGCCAAGGGGCGGGGAGCAATCAGCCCCAGCATTTT. This codes for CASSQGAGSNQPQHF.

The chain employs TRBV9 and TRBJ2-4; D is possibly TRBD1 (6 bases). The germline CDR1 and CDR2 sequences are SGDLS and YYNGEE. CDR3 length equals 14 residues. Trimming stripped 3 bases from V and 5 bases from J, with 12 bases between. The CDR3 here is CASSAGQSQNIQYF. The CDR3 DNA reads TGTGCCAGCAGCGCCGGACAGTCCCAAAACATTCAGTACTTC.

DNA for the CDR3: TGTGCCAGCAGCAGACAAGCGGGAGTGTCCTACAATGAGCAGTTCTTC. It codes for CASSRQAGVSYNEQFF. This rearrangement joins TRBV3-1 to TRBJ2-1; 8 bases are shared with TRBD2. The CDR3 totals 16 residues. The germline gives CDR1 LGHDT, CDR2 YNNKEL (reference sequence). With 5 bases clipped from V and 1 base from J, the junction kept 7 bases outside the gene matches.

Here the CDR3 reads CSAPLLAAGELFF. The CDR3 DNA reads TGCAGTGCCCCGTTACTAGCGGCCGGGGAGCTGTTTTTT. This rearrangement joins TRBV20-1 to TRBJ2-2; 8 bases match TRBD2. The junction had 6 bases not matched to a gene; V was cut back by 6 bases and J by 6 bases. CDR3 length equals 13 residues. CDR1 and CDR2 (germline): DFQATT, SNEGSKA (reference sequence).

The rearrangement uses TRBV5-1 and TRBJ2-5; TRBD2 might be the D (7 bases). Trimming pared 4 bases from V and 5 bases from J, leaving 21 bases between. The CDR3 covers 16 residues. CDR1 is SGHRS and CDR2 is YFSETQ in the germline V gene. This CDR3 is CASSLLEGGAWETQYF. The CDR3 nucleotides read TGCGCCAGCAGCCTGCTCGAAGGGGGGGCCTGGGAGACCCAGTACTTC.

J is TRBJ2-5 and V is TRBV27, with D uncertain. V was cut by 2 bases and J by 12 bases, with 10 bases left in between. Germline V gene lookup returns CDR1 MNHEY and CDR2 SMNVEV (reference sequence). CDR3 size: 11 residues. The CDR3 DNA follows: TGTGCCAGCAGTTTAGGCGGCCAAGAGTACTTC. Translation: CASSLGGQEYF.

The chain combines TRBV14 with TRBJ1-2; the D is unclear. V lost 1 base, J lost 6 bases, and 18 bases lay in between. The germline CDR1 and CDR2 sequences are SGHDN and FVKESK. The length of the CDR3 is 16 residues. CDR3 residues: CASSQVSGSYTDGYTF. CDR3 bases: TGTGCCAGCAGCCAAGTTTCGGGGTCCTATACCGATGGCTACACCTTC.

The chain uses TRBV4-3 and TRBJ2-5; possible D gene TRBD2, 5 bases. Trimming left V 1 base short and J 2 bases short, with 17 bases between. This CDR3 has 17 residues. Germline V lookup: CDR1 LGHNA, CDR2 YSLEER. The CDR3 sequence is CASSQGMTEEQQETQYF. CDR3 coding DNA: TGCGCCAGCAGCCAAGGAATGACGGAGGAACAGCAAGAGACCCAGTACTTC.

This chain connects TRBV9 to TRBJ1-2; 7 bases are shared with TRBD1. This CDR3 is 16 amino acids long. Germline V gene sequence: CDR1 SGDLS, CDR2 YYNGEE. Trimming took 1 base from V and 6 from J; bases not matched to a gene: 12. CDR3 sequence reads: CASSVNVGQGVNGYTF. The CDR3 nucleotides are TGTGCCAGCAGCGTAAACGTGGGGCAGGGGGTAAATGGCTACACCTTC.

The CDR3 sequence: CASSLEQTYEQYF. For the CDR3, the DNA is TGTGCCAGCAGCTTGGAACAGACCTACGAGCAGTACTTC. V and J are TRBV5-4 and TRBJ2-7; D gene uncertain. Looked up from germline, CDR1 is SGHNT and CDR2 is YYREEE (reference sequence). CDR3 length equals 13 residues. V was pared by 0 bases and J by 2 bases, with 6 bases between.

The CDR3 here is CASSSSDSYQPQHF. CDR3 nucleotides: TGTGCCAGCAGTTCGAGTGACAGTTATCAGCCCCAGCATTTT. J is TRBJ1-5 and V is TRBV27; a possible D gene is TRBD1 (5 bases). Germline values: CDR1 MNHEY, CDR2 SMNVEV (reference sequence). With 4 bases removed from V and 5 bases from J, the gap between germline ends came to 12 bases. The CDR3 extends over 14 amino acids.

The gene calls are TRBV4-1 and TRBJ2-1, with 11 bases aligning to TRBD2. J gave up 5 bases and V 3 bases, and 9 bases lay outside the gene matches. Germline V gives CDR1 MGHRA, CDR2 YSYEKL. CDR3 length: 17 amino acids. The CDR3: CASSHFLGTSGNNEQFF. CDR3 DNA: TGCGCCAGCAGCCACTTCCTCGGGACTAGCGGTAACAATGAGCAGTTCTTC.

The chain links TRBV6-2 or TRBV6-3 to TRBJ2-5; tentative D call: TRBD1 (6 bases). The germline CDR1 and CDR2 sequences are MNHEY and SVGEGT. V dropped 4 bases and J dropped 2 bases, with 8 bases sitting between them. The CDR3 totals 13 residues. This CDR3 is CASSWTEQETQYF. CDR3 DNA: TGTGCCAGCAGTTGGACAGAACAAGAGACCCAGTACTTC.

The sample holds one count of this clonotype. The chain has TRBV20-1 and TRBJ1-1; no reliable D call. Germline values: CDR1 DFQATT, CDR2 SNEGSKA (reference sequence). Trimming took 6 bases from V and 5 from J, leaving 13 bases between them. The CDR3 length is 12 residues. The DNA for the CDR3 is TGCAGTGCCTCCGTCCTGGAGACTGAAGCTTTCTTT. Its translation is CSASVLETEAFF.

The rearrangement uses TRBV14 and TRBJ2-5, with 7 bases fitting TRBD1. This CDR3 is built from 15 residues. After removal of 6 bases from V and 2 bases from J, the junction contained 9 bases not matched to a gene. In germline, CDR1 is SGHDN, CDR2 FVKESK. The CDR3: CASRETGTLQETQYF. In nucleotides, the CDR3 is TGTGCCAGCAGAGAGACAGGGACCTTACAAGAGACCCAGTACTTC.

This chain connects TRBV9 to TRBJ2-1; the match to TRBD2 covers 10 bases. The CDR3 extends over 15 amino acids. Trimming took 6 bases from V and 6 from J; bases not matched to a gene: 9. Germline V gives CDR1 SGDLS, CDR2 YYNGEE. CDR3 nucleotides: TGTGCCAGCACCCCGTGGGCTAGCGGGGGCAATGAGCAGTTCTTC. Translated, it gives CASTPWASGGNEQFF.

This chain joins TRBV19 and TRBJ2-3; D is ambiguous. The germline V gene encodes CDR1 LNHDA and CDR2 SQIVND (reference sequence). The V end lost 1 base, the J end lost 6 bases, and 5 bases lay between the germline ends. This CDR3 is built from 12 residues. The CDR3 region has the DNA TGTGCCAGTAGTATAGGTGTTGATACGCAGTATTTT. Its protein is CASSIGVDTQYF. Complete variable domain (other parts from reference TRBV19 and TRBJ2-3): DGGITQSPKYLFRKEGQNVTLSCEQNLNHDAMYWYRQDPGQGLRLIYYSQIVNDFQKGDIAEGYSVSREKKESFPLTVTSAQKNPTAFYLCASSIGVDTQYFGPGTRLTVL.

The J gene is TRBJ2-2, the V gene TRBV9, with a weak D call TRBD1 (6 bases). The V end lost 3 bases, the J end lost 2 bases, and 17 bases lay between the germline ends. The CDR3 has 17 amino acids. In germline, CDR1 is SGDLS, CDR2 YYNGEE. Here the CDR3 DNA reads TGTGCCAGCAGCGCAGAAAACAGGGTTTATAACACCGGGGAGCTGTTTTTT. It yields the protein CASSAENRVYNTGELFF.

This clonotype was observed a single time. The chain is built from TRBV20-1 and TRBJ1-1; no clear D. CDR1 is DFQATT, CDR2 SNEGSKA, per germline (reference sequence). The CDR3 length is 14 residues. With 4 bases removed from V and 0 bases from J, the gap between germline ends came to 12 bases. In nucleotides, the CDR3 is TGCAGTGCTATAGGTGGGCATATGAACACTGAAGCTTTCTTT. This encodes CSAIGGHMNTEAFF.

This clonotype was counted once. The rearrangement joins TRBV6-5 to TRBJ1-5; TRBD1 is a possible D gene (5 bases). With 2 bases removed from V and 4 bases from J, the gap between germline ends came to 12 bases. The length of the CDR3 is 15 residues. The germline CDR1 and CDR2 sequences are MNHEY and SVGAGI. The CDR3 sequence is CASSYVRAGNQPQHF. In nucleotides, the CDR3 is TGTGCCAGCAGTTACGTCAGGGCAGGGAATCAGCCCCAGCATTTT.

This chain uses TRBV2 with TRBJ2-7, with TRBD2 identical over 10 bases. The CDR3 is made up of 14 amino acids. Trimming at V came to 2 bases and at J to 3 bases, leaving 1 base not matched to a gene. The germline V gene has CDR1 SNHLY and CDR2 FYNNEI. CDR3 in amino acids: CASSETSGNYEQYV. CDR3 coding DNA: TGTGCCAGCAGTGAAACTAGCGGGAACTACGAGCAGTACGTC.